What follows are 27 T cell receptor beta chains derived from one specimen sequenced in a study of OX40 agonist ivuxolimab in advanced cancers. This table comes from immunoSEQ multiplex PCR, and its TCRdb copy is limited to in-frame clones, with some not included. The table has over 80,000 clones, more than 70% seen once. Specimen: CD4+ or CD8+ T cells sorted from blood, collected in a trial of the OX40 agonist ivuxolimab. These receptors were taken from an adult with an advanced solid tumor such as melanoma, head and neck, liver or kidney cancer.

The CDR3: CASSPFGTSGSGTDTQYF. Written as DNA, the CDR3 is TGCGCCAGCAGCCCGTTTGGGACTAGCGGGAGCGGCACAGATACGCAGTATTTT. The chain is built from TRBV5-1 and TRBJ2-3; 14 nucleotides match TRBD2. The germline V gene encodes CDR1 SGHRS and CDR2 YFSETQ. Losses at the gene ends were 4 bases for V and 1 base for J; bases not matched to a gene: 8. The CDR3 is 18 amino acids.

V and J are TRBV7-9 and TRBJ1-5; tentative D call: TRBD1 (5 bases). The CDR3 spans 13 residues. CDR1 is SEHNR and CDR2 is FQNEAQ in the germline V gene (reference sequence). Deletions cut 3 bases from V and 7 bases from J, with 10 bases between. The CDR3: CASSLPGRQPQHF. CDR3 DNA sequence: TGTGCCAGCAGCTTGCCAGGGAGACAGCCCCAGCATTTT. The full variable domain, completed using reference TRBV7-9 and TRBJ1-5, is DTGVSQNPRHKITKRGQNVTFRCDPISEHNRLYWYRQTLGQGPEFLTYFQNEAQLEKSRLLSDRFSAERPKGSFSTLEIQRTEQGDSAMYLCASSLPGRQPQHFGDGTRLSIL.

The chain employs TRBV20-1 and TRBJ1-1; D is undetermined. V lost 3 bases and J 7 bases, leaving 6 bases between the germline ends. CDR1 DFQATT and CDR2 SNEGSKA come from the germline V gene (reference sequence). This CDR3 region has 10 residues. DNA for the CDR3: TGCAGTGCTAGCGAAGGTGAAGCTTTCTTT. The encoded protein is CSASEGEAFF.

The J gene is TRBJ2-7, the V gene TRBV11-2, with D tentatively TRBD1 (7 bases). V was pared by 1 base and J by 1 base, with 17 bases between. The CDR3 has 17 amino acids. From germline, CDR1 is SGHAT and CDR2 FQNNGV. The CDR3 here is CASSLVRGATRSYEQYV. DNA of the CDR3: TGTGCCAGCAGCTTAGTCAGGGGGGCTACCCGTTCCTACGAGCAGTACGTC.

The genes are TRBV11-2 and TRBJ2-7, with D possibly being TRBD2 (5 bases). The V end lost 1 base, the J end lost 3 bases, and 13 bases lay between the germline ends. Germline CDR1 reads SGHAT; CDR2 reads FQNNGV. CDR3 length: 15 amino acids. CDR3: CASSLGNTGNYEQYF. CDR3 in DNA: TGTGCCAGCAGCTTAGGGAACACGGGGAACTACGAGCAGTACTTC.

V is TRBV5-4 and J is TRBJ2-7; 10 bases match TRBD2. CDR3 length equals 15 residues. Looked up from germline, CDR1 is SGHNT and CDR2 is YYREEE (reference sequence). V lost 3 bases, J lost 7 bases, and 10 bases stayed unmatched. The CDR3 sequence is CASSSGLADNREQYF. CDR3 nucleotides: TGTGCCAGCAGCTCCGGACTAGCGGACAATAGGGAGCAGTACTTC.

The chain carries TRBV28 and TRBJ1-4; 9 positions match TRBD1. Germline assignment: CDR1 MDHEN and CDR2 SYDVKM. The CDR3 loop spans 13 amino acids. With V trimmed by 2 bases and J by 9 bases, 1 base remained unmatched. CDR3 coding DNA: TGTGCCAGCAGTTTAGGACAGGGGAAAAAACTGTTTTTT. As protein: CASSLGQGKKLFF. The full variable domain, in which reference TRBV28 and TRBJ1-4 provide the parts outside the CDR3, is DVKVTQSSRYLVKRTGEKVFLECVQDMDHENMFWYRQDPGLGLRLIYFSYDVKMKEKGDIPEGYSVSREKKERFSLILESASTNQTSMYLCASSLGQGKKLFFGSGTQLSVL.

As DNA, the CDR3 is TGTGCCAGCAGCTTGGGTGTCTTAGTGGGGAATGAGCAGTTCTTC. Amino acids: CASSLGVLVGNEQFF. The chain joins TRBV7-9 to TRBJ2-1; D gene uncertain. This CDR3 region has 15 residues. In germline, CDR1 is SEHNR, CDR2 FQNEAQ (reference sequence). The germline V and J ends were trimmed by 3 bases and 7 bases, with 16 bases remaining between them.

Points on this clone: At one of its ends the junction is not consistent with the germline gene, which may arise from a read error. The rearrangement joins TRBV7-7 to TRBJ2-3, with TRBD2 identical over 11 bases. The CDR3 runs to 12 residues. Per the germline V gene, CDR1 is SSHAT and CDR2 is FNYEAQ (reference sequence). CDR3 protein: CASSLAGGTQYF. CDR3 nucleotide sequence: TGTGCTAGCAGCTTAGCGGGGGGGACGCAGTATTTT.

The chain employs TRBV12-5 and TRBJ1-1, with D possibly TRBD1 on 5 matching bases. The germline V and J ends were trimmed by 6 bases and 0 bases, with 17 bases remaining between them. The CDR3 has 16 amino acids. Per germline, CDR1 LGHNT and CDR2 FRNRAP. In DNA, the CDR3 is TGTGCTAGTGGCCTTGGGGCAGGGTGGATGAACACTGAAGCTTTCTTT. It yields the protein CASGLGAGWMNTEAFF.

This clone was seen only once. The V and J genes are TRBV6-1 and TRBJ1-1; 9 bases map to TRBD1. The CDR3 consists of 14 residues. The V and J ends lost 2 bases and 12 bases, in that order; junction bases with no gene match: 10. Looked up from germline, CDR1 is MNHNS and CDR2 is SASEGT. Here the CDR3 reads CASSETQRDRVTFF. The CDR3 DNA reads as TGTGCCAGCAGTGAAACCCAACGGGACAGGGTAACTTTCTTT.

The chain links TRBV29-1 to TRBJ1-1; D not resolved. CDR1 is SQVTM, CDR2 ANQGSEA, per germline. This CDR3 is built from 13 residues. Between the trimmed V and J ends, which lost 0 bases and 3 bases, there was a span of 8 bases. The CDR3, as DNA: TGCAGCGTTGAAGATCACGGCGACACTGAAGCTTTCTTT. Protein: CSVEDHGDTEAFF.

The chain has TRBV27 and TRBJ1-6, with TRBD1 as a possible D gene (5 bases). The CDR3 sequence is 14 residues long. Per germline, CDR1 MNHEY and CDR2 SMNVEV (reference sequence). Trimming shortened V by 6 bases and J by 7 bases, and 13 bases separated the two germline ends. DNA of the CDR3: TGTGCCAGCAGGTCCCTCGGGGCGAATTCACCCCTCCACTTT. Its translation is CASRSLGANSPLHF.

The chain combines TRBV9 with TRBJ1-1, with a possible D match to TRBD1 (6 bases). Deletions cut 0 bases from V and 6 bases from J, with 15 bases between. Germline CDR1 and CDR2: SGDLS and YYNGEE. The CDR3 is made up of 15 amino acids. The CDR3 protein is CASSVVGRGQSEAFF. CDR3 bases: TGTGCCAGCAGCGTAGTTGGCAGGGGACAATCTGAAGCTTTCTTT. The full variable domain, in which reference TRBV9 and TRBJ1-1 provide the parts outside the CDR3, is DSGVTQTPKHLITATGQRVTLRCSPRSGDLSVYWYQQSLDQGLQFLIQYYNGEERAKGNILERFSAQQFPDLHSELNLSSLELGDSALYFCASSVVGRGQSEAFFGQGTRLTVV.

This chain uses TRBV19 with TRBJ2-3; 11 bases match TRBD2. The CDR3 length is 17 residues. Germline V CDR1 and CDR2: LNHDA, SQIVND (reference sequence). The ends lost 4 bases at V and 6 bases at J; junction bases unmatched: 12. The CDR3 nucleotides read TGTGCCAGTAGTACCCGGAACCGACTAGCGGGATGGGATACGCAGTATTTT. This gives the protein CASSTRNRLAGWDTQYF.

The rearrangement uses TRBV5-4 and TRBJ2-1; TRBD2 matches 7 bases. This CDR3 is built from 15 residues. Germline trimming cut 3 bases from V and 5 bases from J; bases unmatched to any gene: 8. From germline, CDR1 is SGHNT and CDR2 YYREEE (reference sequence). CDR3 in amino acids: CASSYRTSTNNEQFF. CDR3 DNA: TGTGCCAGCAGCTACCGGACTAGTACTAACAATGAGCAGTTCTTC.

The CDR3 protein is CASSLGDRDTGELFF. In DNA, the CDR3 is TGCGCCAGCAGCTTGGGAGACAGGGACACCGGGGAGCTGTTTTTT. The chain uses TRBV5-1 and TRBJ2-2, with 7 positions matching TRBD1. V shed 0 bases, J shed 3 bases, and the junction held 2 bases outside the gene matches. Germline values: CDR1 SGHRS, CDR2 YFSETQ. The CDR3 sequence is 15 residues long.

The chain carries TRBV5-1 and TRBJ2-1, with D tentatively TRBD1 (6 bases). The V end lost 0 bases, the J end lost 2 bases, and 12 bases lay between the germline ends. Germline V CDR1 and CDR2: SGHRS, YFSETQ. The CDR3 loop spans 16 amino acids. DNA for the CDR3: TGCGCCAGCAGCTTGGGTCACGGGACACCCTACAATGAGCAGTTCTTC. It codes for CASSLGHGTPYNEQFF.

The gene calls are TRBV6-5 and TRBJ1-2; no definite D call. The germline V and J ends were trimmed by 5 bases and 8 bases, with 12 bases remaining between them. The CDR3 runs 12 residues. From germline, CDR1 is MNHEY and CDR2 SVGAGI. The CDR3 spells CASSTSREGYTF. DNA for the CDR3: TGTGCCAGCAGTACCTCAAGGGAAGGCTACACCTTC.

The chain has TRBV9 and TRBJ2-5, with TRBD2 matching 12 bases. J was trimmed by 4 bases and V by 0 bases; bases with no gene match: 4. The CDR3 covers 16 residues. Per the germline V gene, CDR1 is SGDLS and CDR2 is YYNGEE. CDR3 in amino acids: CASSVASGRAGETQYF. The CDR3 nucleotides read TGTGCCAGCAGCGTAGCTAGCGGGAGGGCCGGAGAGACCCAGTACTTC.

The rearrangement uses TRBV5-3 and TRBJ2-7; perhaps TRBD2 as D (6 bases). TRBV5-3 is filed as an ORF, its function uncertain. Trimming cost V 3 bases and J 6 bases, with 16 bases left between them. CDR3 size: 14 residues. This CDR3 is CARSCAGPPSEQYV. The CDR3, as DNA: TGTGCCAGAAGCTGCGCGGGACCACCTTCCGAGCAGTACGTC.

CDR3 sequence (DNA): TGTGCCAGCAGCGTAGCTCCAGCCGCGAACACCGGGGAGCTGTTTTTT. Protein sequence: CASSVAPAANTGELFF. The V gene is TRBV9, the J gene TRBJ2-2; no reliable D call. Trimming removed 0 bases at V and 0 bases at J, with 9 bases between. The CDR3 is 16 residues long. In germline, CDR1 is SGDLS, CDR2 YYNGEE.

The chain is built from TRBV9 and TRBJ2-1; 10 bases map to TRBD2. V lost 4 bases to trimming and J lost 9 bases; unmatched junction nucleotides: 10. Germline V gene lookup returns CDR1 SGDLS and CDR2 YYNGEE. The CDR3 contains 15 residues. The CDR3 DNA is TGTGCCAGCAGCACGCTAGCGGGAGAAAAGGGTGAGCAGTTCTTC. Translated: CASSTLAGEKGEQFF. The full variable domain, rest sourced from reference TRBV9 and TRBJ2-1, is DSGVTQTPKHLITATGQRVTLRCSPRSGDLSVYWYQQSLDQGLQFLIQYYNGEERAKGNILERFSAQQFPDLHSELNLSSLELGDSALYFCASSTLAGEKGEQFFGPGTRLTVL.

The chain combines TRBV28 with TRBJ2-7; D possibly corresponds to TRBD1 (6 bases). Trimming took 7 bases from V and 5 from J, leaving 15 bases between them. From germline, CDR1 is MDHEN and CDR2 SYDVKM. The CDR3 totals 13 residues. This chain's CDR3 is CASKGVISNEQYV. CDR3 DNA: TGTGCCAGCAAGGGGGTCATTTCGAACGAGCAGTACGTC.

This sequence joins TRBV18 and TRBJ2-7; 11 positions agree with TRBD2. This CDR3 is 13 amino acids long. CDR1 KGHSH and CDR2 LQKENI come from the germline V gene. V lost 4 bases, J lost 5 bases, and 1 base stayed unmatched. CDR3 sequence (DNA): TGTGCCAGCTCACAGACTAGCGGGAACGAGCAGTACGTC. Amino acids: CASSQTSGNEQYV.

The rearrangement joins TRBV7-2 to TRBJ2-4; TRBD2 agrees at 15 bases. CDR3 length: 18 residues. Trimming at V came to 3 bases and at J to 5 bases, leaving 8 bases not matched to a gene. The germline V gene has CDR1 SGHTA and CDR2 FQGNSA. CDR3: CASSFQSGLAGGENIQYF. For the CDR3, the DNA is TGTGCCAGCAGCTTCCAGTCAGGACTAGCGGGAGGGGAAAACATTCAGTACTTC.

The chain combines TRBV27 with TRBJ2-1; no definite D call. Germline V gene lookup returns CDR1 MNHEY and CDR2 SMNVEV (reference sequence). The V gene lost 6 bases and the J gene lost 8 bases, with 11 bases spanning the gap. This CDR3 region has 12 residues. CDR3 coding DNA: TGTGCCAGCAGCGAAAGGCCGGATGAGCAGTTCTTC. Its translation: CASSERPDEQFF.